This T cell receptor beta chain comes out of a study of a mutant IDH1 vaccine in newly diagnosed glioma (dated by TCRdb to the early 2020s). General notes on the study: Across visits V03 through V10, patients got a total of eight vaccinations, given in weeks 1, 3, 5, 7, 11, 15, 19 and 23. Of the roughly 32 treated patients, around 62% were male and approximately 40% were female, and a mean age of approximately 40 years was recorded. Prior to enrollment, standard therapy consisting of radiotherapy alone, temozolomide alone, or radiochemotherapy with temozolomide had been administered to patients, with the combination being received by most patients. For exploratory analyses, longitudinal TCRB deep sequencing was carried out in some 25 treated patients wherever samples were available. Vaccination was initiated 4-6 weeks after radiotherapy alone, or concurrently with temozolomide cycles in the chemotherapy-containing groups. Peripheral blood samples were drawn at six visits, namely V03 (baseline), V05, V07, V10, V12 and V13.

A note on this clone: No antigen is known for it. One base away there is no much larger clone; base qualities are not given.

In light of the paper, this sample's time point label describes: week 23, last vaccination. A 20-mer mutant IDH1 peptide at 300 micrograms in Montanide made up each vaccine dose, which was injected subcutaneously together with topical imiquimod. All donors had newly diagnosed IDH1-mutant astrocytomas of WHO grade 3 or 4 that showed loss of nuclear ATRX. The samples were drawn from NOA16, a multicentre, single-arm, open-label phase I trial in Germany that tested a mutant IDH1 peptide vaccine in humans for the first time. Genomic DNA for TCRB sequencing was extracted from EDTA blood using the DNeasy Blood and Tissue Kit. The library was generated by the immunoSEQ multiplex PCR assay. The hsTCRB Kit was used according to the manufacturer's protocol to amplify rearranged TCR beta chain sequences. TCRB libraries were sequenced on an Illumina MiSeq. The source study handled its data this way. Demultiplexing, trimming and gene mapping were performed with the kit vendor's proprietary platform. In TCRdb, the immuneACCESS table is reduced to in-frame sequences with V and J assigned. These tables do not hold every clone; where another copy was compared, an unresolved V gene accounts for under half, and the others remain unexplained. The V and J calls and clone size come from that table; D and trimming were worked out from the DNA. The sample records 40,000 or so clones, about 88% of which are singletons. About 2.2% of the sample rests with the top ten.

Paper-wide results and their limitations: Immune responses induced by the vaccine were seen in roughly 92% of patients across multiple MHC alleles. The authors stated that sample limitations prevented analyses of patient blood samples from being reproduced. Pseudoprogression appeared unrelated to alterations in the top peripheral T cell clonotypes detected by TCRB sequencing. Selection of PBMC samples for TCRB deep sequencing was based on availability.

Trimming at the junction amounts to 4 bases on V and 0 bases on J, and the germline ends lie 11 bases apart. The germline V gene yields SGDLS for CDR1 and YYNGEE for CDR2. The CDR3, cysteine through phenylalanine, is 15 amino acids long. Left in the record is the CDR3 DNA by itself, 45 bases read in frame from the first base. The TCR originated in a young woman with glioma. Some clones in this sample may be carry-over from other donors' samples. Sequences were derived from PBMCs, sampled from a glioma patient whose treatment included an IDH1 peptide vaccine. The receptor chain draws on TRBV9 and TRBJ1-3; TRBD1 could be the D gene, as 5 bases match. The sequenced DNA is TGTGCCAGCAGCCCGGGGGGGGTCTCTGGAAACACCATATATTTT. Translated, it gives CASSPGGVSGNTIYF.